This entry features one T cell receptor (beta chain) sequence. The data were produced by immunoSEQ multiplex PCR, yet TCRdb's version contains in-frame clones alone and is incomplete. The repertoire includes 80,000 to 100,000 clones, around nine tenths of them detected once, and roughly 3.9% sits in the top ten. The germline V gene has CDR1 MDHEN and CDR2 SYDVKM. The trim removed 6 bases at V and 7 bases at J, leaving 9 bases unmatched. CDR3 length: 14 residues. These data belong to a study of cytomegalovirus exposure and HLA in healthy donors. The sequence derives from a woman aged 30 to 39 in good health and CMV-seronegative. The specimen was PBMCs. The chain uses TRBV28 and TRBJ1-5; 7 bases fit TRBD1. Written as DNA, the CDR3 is TGTGCCAGCAGCCACGGACAGGTGGGACAGCCCCAGCATTTT. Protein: CASSHGQVGQPQHF.